This T cell receptor beta chain is drawn from a study of T cell responses to AZD1222 COVID-19 vaccine (dated by TCRdb to the early 2020s). Regarding the complete study: AZD1222 recipients with second doses at about 4 weeks or about 12 weeks were pooled, because spike-specific TCR depth and breadth did not differ between schedules. Trial participants were enrolled by age into subgroups of 18-55, 56-69 and 70-plus years, and around 150, 28 and 57 TCR-sequenced participants, respectively, were included in these subgroups. A total of just over 230 trial participants underwent TCR sequencing, of whom about 200 had received two doses of AZD1222 and around 25 had received two doses of the MenACWY control vaccine.

The meaning of the sample's time point label: baseline before first vaccination. Vaccinee samples were obtained from the UK trials COV001 and COV002, which included a single-blind randomized controlled phase 2/3 trial of AZD1222 (ChAdOx1 nCoV-19) in healthy adults. Trial participant PBMC samples were collected at day 0 and day 28 after the second dose for TCRbeta chain sequencing. About this clone: This receptor's antigen is unknown. No much larger clone is present one base from it, and per-base qualities are unavailable.

The CDR3 regions of human TCRbeta chains were subjected to immunosequencing. Concerning the study's data processing: Repertoire TCRs were checked for matches against a reference library of SARS-CoV-2-specific TCRs that had been generated using the MIRA antigen-specificity platform. Breadth meant the fraction of unique TCRs that were SARS-CoV-2-associated, whereas depth meant the fraction of total T cells that were SARS-CoV-2-associated. Using the MIRA data, every spike-specific TCR was mapped to the spike region that the TCR reacted to and assigned to either a CD4 or a CD8 class. Log10-transformed breadth and depth values were compared by one-way ANOVA with Sidak's multiple comparisons tests. In its TCRdb copy, this immuneACCESS table keeps in-frame sequences only and misses some clones. Where compared with another copy, unresolved V genes explain less than half of these, and the others have no known cause. D and trimming come from the DNA, and the V and J calls and clone size come from that table. The sample table holds around 140,000 clones, of which 80% to 90% were seen once. The top ten hold around 5% of the sample.

V is cut by 3 bases and J by 1 base, and the space between the germline ends is 10 bases. The CDR3 starts with the cysteine, ends with the phenylalanine, and has 14 residues. The CDR3 DNA has 42 bases and is translated from base 1. Looking up the germline V gene yields CDR1 SQVTM and CDR2 ANQGSEA. Paper-wide results and their limitations: Because no day 14 peak-response samples were available, repertoires were characterized only after the peak T cell response. Most participants were white British and females outnumbered males, and the authors suggested that clonal diversity may have been underestimated. Epitopes outside the regions mutated in the B.1.351 and B.1.1.7 variants were reportedly recognized by nearly half of the unique spike-specific TCRs. Conclusions about previously exposed vaccinees are limited because only five to seven AZD1222 recipients were SARS-CoV-2 seropositive at baseline. Vaccine-associated CD4 TCRs spanned the whole spike protein, with dominant responses in regions 160-218 and 743-854. The 56-69-year group was small, and its depth increase did not reach significance, likely because of low power. After two AZD1222 doses, spike-specific TCR breadth and depth were significantly higher than at day 0 and than in MenACWY recipients.

Sequencing used peripheral blood, obtained on day 0 of AZD1222 vaccination. The sequence was obtained from an adult in good health. The rearrangement joined TRBV29-1 to TRBJ1-5; the D gene cannot be resolved reliably. CDR3 loop: CSVEVGGSNQPQHF. The DNA sequence is TGCAGCGTTGAGGTGGGCGGGAGCAATCAGCCCCAGCATTTT.